Shown below are 17 T cell receptor beta chains from a single sample sequenced in a study of control samples from healthy donors and cancer patients (dated by TCRdb to the early 2020s). The library was made by the immunoSEQ multiplex PCR assay. TCRdb carries this immuneACCESS record with in-frame sequences only. Its versions omit some clonotypes, under half of them owing to an unresolved V gene in the studies checked, with the rest unexplained. The sample table records fewer than 150,000 clones; approximately 90% of these occur just once. The ten most abundant clones make up around 7.6% of the sample. The sequenced sample consisted of blood. These receptors all come from a young woman in good health.

V gene TRBV5-1 combines with J gene TRBJ2-7; D tentatively reads TRBD1 or TRBD2 (5 bases each). Germline V gene data show CDR1 as SGHRS and CDR2 as YFSETQ. CDR3 length: 15 residues. The V and J ends lost 2 bases and 2 bases respectively, with 14 bases between them. CDR3 sequence reads: CASSFSAGSPYEQYF. The CDR3 DNA is TGCGCCAGCAGCTTTTCGGCAGGGAGTCCCTACGAGCAGTACTTC.

This rearrangement joins TRBV28 to TRBJ1-1; TRBD1 agrees at 11 bases. The CDR3 has 17 amino acids. In germline, CDR1 is MDHEN, CDR2 SYDVKM. Germline trimming cut 6 bases from V and 1 base from J; bases unmatched to any gene: 10. CDR3 amino acids: CASRTTGTGGRNTEAFF. CDR3 nucleotide sequence: TGTGCCAGCAGAACTACCGGGACAGGGGGGAGGAACACTGAAGCTTTCTTT.

The rearrangement uses TRBV4-3 and TRBJ2-3; TRBD2 aligns across 8 bases. Germline-derived CDR1 and CDR2 are LGHNA and YSLEER. The CDR3 runs to 17 residues. J lost 0 bases, V lost 0 bases, and 5 bases had no gene match. The CDR3 bases are TGCGCCAGCAGCCAAGACCAGACTAGCGAGAGCACAGATACGCAGTATTTT. Amino acids: CASSQDQTSESTDTQYF.

The chain employs TRBV7-8 and TRBJ1-2; TRBD1 agrees at 7 bases. Unmatched junction bases numbered 5, after V lost 0 bases and J lost 7 bases. The CDR3 is made up of 14 amino acids. In germline, CDR1 is SGHVS, CDR2 FQNEAQ. The CDR3 protein is CASSLADRVGGYTF. CDR3 in DNA: TGTGCCAGCAGCTTAGCCGACAGGGTGGGTGGCTACACCTTC.

The chain uses TRBV24-1 and TRBJ2-3, with 7 bases lining up with TRBD2. V trimming: 1 base; J trimming: 5 bases; junction bases outside the gene matches: 14. This CDR3 is 18 amino acids long. Germline assignment: CDR1 KGHDR and CDR2 SFDVKD. CDR3 DNA sequence: TGTGCCACCAGTGATTTCAATTCATACGGGAGGAAGGGAGATACGCAGTATTTT. Amino acids: CATSDFNSYGRKGDTQYF.

The V call is TRBV7-3, the J call TRBJ1-2, with 9 bases matching TRBD1. The CDR3 totals 13 residues. After removal of 2 bases from V and 8 bases from J, the junction contained 3 bases not matched to a gene. The V gene's germline CDR1 is SGHTA and CDR2 FQGTGA. CDR3 nucleotide sequence: TGTGCCAGCAGCTTAGGGACAGGGAGCGGCTACACCTTC. It is translated as CASSLGTGSGYTF. The whole variable domain, filled in from reference TRBV7-3 and TRBJ1-2, reads GAGVSQTPSNKVTEKGKYVELRCDPISGHTALYWYRQSLGQGPEFLIYFQGTGAADDSGLPNDRFFAVRPEGSVSTLKIQRTERGDSAVYLCASSLGTGSGYTFGSGTRLTVV.

The chain carries TRBV24-1 and TRBJ1-4; D uncertain. CDR3 length: 13 amino acids. CDR1 KGHDR and CDR2 SFDVKD come from the germline V gene. Trimming left V 5 bases short and J 5 bases short, with 8 bases between. The CDR3 protein is CATSAGGNEKLFF. The CDR3 DNA sequence: TGTGCCACCAGTGCAGGCGGGAATGAAAAACTGTTTTTT.

The gene calls are TRBV7-2 and TRBJ2-1; 7 nucleotides match TRBD1. Germline-derived CDR1 and CDR2 are SGHTA and FQGNSA. This CDR3 spans 13 amino acids. The J segment lost 7 bases and the V segment lost 5 bases, leaving 5 bases of the junction unmatched. CDR3: CASSPDRVNEQFF. The DNA of the CDR3 is TGTGCCAGCAGCCCTGACAGGGTTAATGAGCAGTTCTTC.

The rearrangement uses TRBV23-1 and TRBJ2-4, with D possibly TRBD1 on 5 matching bases. TRBV23-1 is filed as an ORF, its function uncertain. V was pared by 0 bases and J by 2 bases, with 23 bases between. The CDR3 contains 20 residues. CDR3 residues: CASSQSRTYRPQKTKNIQYF. The CDR3 DNA reads TGCGCCAGCAGTCAATCTAGGACATACCGGCCCCAGAAAACCAAAAACATTCAGTACTTC.

The J gene is TRBJ1-1, the V gene TRBV30; D not resolved. This CDR3 region has 12 residues. Trimming shortened V by 0 bases and J by 7 bases, and 9 bases separated the two germline ends. Germline V gives CDR1 GTSNPN, CDR2 SVGIG (reference sequence). DNA for the CDR3: TGTGCCTGGAGTGTCTCGGGGTATGAAGCTTTCTTT. It encodes CAWSVSGYEAFF.

V gene TRBV6-5 combines with J gene TRBJ1-2; 7 positions agree with TRBD1. After removal of 2 bases from V and 2 bases from J, the junction contained 8 bases not matched to a gene. There are 16 residues in the CDR3. Looked up from germline, CDR1 is MNHEY and CDR2 is SVGAGI. The CDR3 here is CASSYHRDSGNYGYTF. The CDR3 DNA is TGTGCCAGCAGTTACCACCGGGACAGTGGGAACTATGGCTACACCTTC.

The genes are TRBV28 and TRBJ2-1; no firm D call. V was trimmed by 8 bases and J by 1 base, leaving 6 bases between them. The length of the CDR3 is 12 residues. In germline, CDR1 is MDHEN, CDR2 SYDVKM. CDR3 nucleotide sequence: TGTGCCAGCTTTGGGTCCTACAATGAGCAGTTCTTC. Protein product: CASFGSYNEQFF.

The chain combines TRBV6-6 with TRBJ1-2; maybe TRBD1 (6 bases). CDR3 size: 13 residues. The V and J ends lost 4 bases and 8 bases respectively, with 14 bases between them. Germline V gives CDR1 MNHNY, CDR2 SVGAGI (reference sequence). Here the CDR3 DNA reads TGTGCCAGCAGTTGGGGGCCGAGGGAAGGCTACACCTTC. This gives the protein CASSWGPREGYTF.

The CDR3 DNA reads TGTGCCACCAGTGATCCCCGTGACGCATCCGGGGAGCTGTTTTTT. It is translated as CATSDPRDASGELFF. V gene TRBV24-1 combines with J gene TRBJ2-2; D unresolved. Deletions cut 3 bases from V and 6 bases from J, with 13 bases between. This CDR3 is 15 amino acids long. CDR1 and CDR2 (germline): KGHDR, SFDVKD.

The chain has TRBV24-1 and TRBJ1-1; possibly TRBD1 for D (6 bases). The CDR3 length is 17 residues. Between the trimmed V and J ends, which lost 4 bases and 0 bases, there was a span of 17 bases. Per germline, CDR1 KGHDR and CDR2 SFDVKD. The CDR3 DNA sequence: TGTGCCACCAGTGACTCGGGGGGGGCAGGAATGAACACTGAAGCTTTCTTT. Amino acid sequence: CATSDSGGAGMNTEAFF.

The chain is built from TRBV5-1 and TRBJ2-3; unclear D gene. V was clipped by 1 base and J by 4 bases, with 1 base between them. This CDR3 has 11 residues. Germline CDR1 reads SGHRS; CDR2 reads YFSETQ. CDR3 protein: CASSLSDTQYF. The CDR3 region has the DNA TGCGCCAGCAGCTTGTCAGATACGCAGTATTTT.

The chain has TRBV7-2 and TRBJ2-3, with D unresolved. This CDR3 has 15 amino acids. V was trimmed by 3 bases and J by 4 bases, leaving 14 bases between them. Germline lookup yields CDR1 SGHTA and CDR2 FQGNSA. CDR3 DNA: TGTGCCAGCAGCTTCGCCTCCCTGGCGGCAGATACGCAGTATTTT. This encodes CASSFASLAADTQYF.